Following are 18 T cell receptor beta chains from one sample sequenced in a study of T cells in Graves' hyperthyroidism and ophthalmopathy. Amplification yielded TCR beta CDR3 regions, with RNA transcripts as the source. HTBI primers were employed in a first-round RT-PCR of the TCR CDR3. MiXCR, run by TCRdb on the multiplex PCR reads, gives a single entry per CDR3 protein. The sample has some 740,000 distinct CDR3 sequences, less than 15% seen once. Sample: blood. The source of these receptors is a woman between 18 and 29 years old with Graves' hyperthyroidism.

This clonotype was picked up a small number of times. This rearrangement joins TRBV20-1 to TRBJ2-1; 10 nucleotides agree with TRBD2. Germline lookup yields CDR1 DFQATT and CDR2 SNEGSKA (reference sequence). The CDR3 is made up of 16 amino acids. The V gene end was trimmed by 7 bases and the J gene end by 8 bases; junction bases not matched to a gene: 17. For the CDR3, the DNA is TGCAGTGGACAGGGGTTGCTAGCGGGAGTTAAGGATGAGCAGTTCTTC. Translating it yields CSGQGLLAGVKDEQFF.

This clonotype was counted many times. V is TRBV18 and J is TRBJ1-5; D call uncertain. Germline V gene sequence: CDR1 KGHSH, CDR2 LQKENI. The CDR3 length is 16 residues. With 4 bases removed from V and 1 base from J, the gap between germline ends came to 14 bases. This CDR3 is CASSLTGGGSNQPQHF. The CDR3, as DNA: TGTGCCAGCTCACTAACGGGCGGAGGAAGCAATCAGCCCCAGCATTTT.

The rearrangement joins TRBV5-6 to TRBJ2-5; 9 nucleotides match TRBD1. Germline V lookup: CDR1 SGHDT, CDR2 YYEEEE. The CDR3 covers 13 residues. J lost 7 bases, V lost 7 bases, and 8 bases had no gene match. CDR3 amino acids: CASGQGFPGTQYF. The CDR3 DNA reads as TGTGCCAGCGGACAGGGGTTCCCAGGGACCCAGTACTTC.

The chain's CDR3 is CASSLSLELAKNIQYF. CDR3 coding DNA: TGCGCCAGCAGCTTGAGTCTAGAACTAGCCAAAAACATTCAGTACTTC. V usage is TRBV5-1 and J usage is TRBJ2-4; no definite D call. The CDR3 length is 16 residues. The germline CDR1 and CDR2 sequences are SGHRS and YFSETQ. The V end lost 1 base, the J end lost 0 bases, and 11 bases lay between the germline ends.

This chain uses TRBV5-1 with TRBJ2-1; a possible D gene is TRBD2 (5 bases). The CDR3 is 13 residues long. The germline V gene encodes CDR1 SGHRS and CDR2 YFSETQ. The V end lost 5 bases, the J end lost 2 bases, and 8 bases lay between the germline ends. CDR3 sequence reads: CASSAGAYNEQFF. As DNA, the CDR3 is TGCGCCAGCAGTGCCGGGGCCTACAATGAGCAGTTCTTC.

The chain is built from TRBV29-1 and TRBJ2-7, with 8 bases aligning to TRBD1. Germline-derived CDR1 and CDR2 are SQVTM and ANQGSEA. CDR3 length equals 14 residues. V was pared by 6 bases and J by 1 base, with 8 bases of the junction left unmatched. CDR3 nucleotides: TGCAGCGTAGAGGGCAGGGGGCCTTCCTACGAGCAGTACTTC. Its protein is CSVEGRGPSYEQYF.

This clonotype was observed many times. The chain carries TRBV12-3 or TRBV12-4 and TRBJ1-2, with D unresolved. V lost 6 bases, J lost 1 base, and 9 bases lay in between. This CDR3 is 13 amino acids long. The CDR3: CASRARSNYGYTF. The CDR3 bases are TGTGCCAGCAGGGCTCGAAGTAACTATGGCTACACCTTC.

The table lists this clonotype with a few counts. The CDR3 loop is CASSLVLGSYEQYF. CDR3 in DNA: TGCGCCAGCAGCTTGGTGTTGGGGTCCTACGAGCAGTACTTC. The rearrangement links TRBV5-1 to TRBJ2-7; the D is unclear. The CDR3 is 14 amino acids. Trimming took off 0 bases at V and 1 base at J, with 8 bases between the two ends. The germline CDR1 and CDR2 sequences are SGHRS and YFSETQ.

This clonotype was counted once. The V and J genes are TRBV29-1 and TRBJ1-2; no clear D. The CDR3 consists of 9 residues. V gave up 4 bases and J gave up 7 bases, with 4 bases separating them. CDR1 and CDR2 from the germline V gene are SQVTM and ANQGSEA. The CDR3 is CSVGRGYTF. CDR3 DNA sequence: TGCAGCGTTGGTCGTGGCTACACCTTC.

The chain joins TRBV4-1 to TRBJ2-4; no clear D gene. The germline gives CDR1 MGHRA, CDR2 YSYEKL. The CDR3 is 17 amino acids. Trimming removed 4 bases at V and 0 bases at J, with 16 bases between. The CDR3 loop reads CASSRLPGPSAKNIQYF. CDR3 sequence (DNA): TGCGCCAGCAGCCGCCTACCGGGCCCTTCAGCCAAAAACATTCAGTACTTC.

This clonotype was observed many times. The chain employs TRBV18 and TRBJ1-4; D might be TRBD1 (5 bases). V gave up 4 bases and J gave up 3 bases, with 9 bases separating them. This CDR3 contains 14 residues. CDR1 is KGHSH and CDR2 is LQKENI in the germline V gene. The CDR3 DNA reads as TGTGCCAGCTCACAGGGGTCGTCTAATGAAAAACTGTTTTTT. The encoded protein is CASSQGSSNEKLFF.

The chain combines TRBV12-3 or TRBV12-4 with TRBJ2-1; TRBD1 matches 8 bases. The CDR3 has 14 residues. The ends lost 7 bases at V and 5 bases at J; junction bases unmatched: 7. The CDR3 loop reads CASTDRGLHNEQFF. CDR3 nucleotides: TGTGCCAGCACAGACAGGGGTTTGCACAATGAGCAGTTCTTC.

Concerning this clonotype itself: This may stem from a read error, because a much larger clone lies one nucleotide away. The chain recombines TRBV30 with TRBJ1-3; D call uncertain. CDR3 length: 13 residues. CDR1 and CDR2 (germline): GTSNPN, SVGIG (reference sequence). The CDR3 loop is CARRPPSGNTIYF. DNA for the CDR3: TGTGCCCGGAGGCCACCTTCTGGAAACACCATATATTTT.

The V gene is TRBV20-1, the J gene TRBJ1-6; 8 bases match TRBD1. J lost 1 base, V lost 1 base, and 9 bases had no gene match. Germline V gene lookup returns CDR1 DFQATT and CDR2 SNEGSKA (reference sequence). The CDR3 consists of 18 residues. This chain's CDR3 is CSARATGGSSSYNSPLHF. The CDR3 nucleotides read TGCAGTGCTAGAGCTACAGGGGGAAGTAGTTCCTATAATTCACCCCTCCACTTT.

J is TRBJ1-2 and V is TRBV6-1; D not resolved. V was shortened by 5 bases and J by 6 bases, with 19 bases between the two germline ends. Looked up from germline, CDR1 is MNHNS and CDR2 is SASEGT. The CDR3 spans 15 residues. CDR3 bases: TGTGCCAGCAGTCCTAGCCTTTTGAGCCCGAATGGCTACACCTTC. Its protein product is CASSPSLLSPNGYTF.

The CDR3 region has the DNA TGTGCCACCAGCAGGCGAGGACTAGACGGCACAGATACGCAGTATTTT. Encoded protein: CATSRRGLDGTDTQYF. The chain joins TRBV15 to TRBJ2-3, with 7 bases matching TRBD2. In germline, CDR1 is LNHNV, CDR2 YYDKDF (reference sequence). Unmatched junction bases numbered 7, after V lost 3 bases and J lost 1 base. The CDR3 covers 16 residues.

This chain links TRBV28 with TRBJ2-1; D perhaps matches TRBD2 (7 bases). Trimming took 6 bases from V and 4 from J, leaving 10 bases between them. CDR1 and CDR2 (germline): MDHEN, SYDVKM. The CDR3 sequence is 13 residues long. In DNA, the CDR3 is TGTGCCAGCAGGCGGGGGCTATACAATGAGCAGTTCTTC. Residues: CASRRGLYNEQFF.

The V gene is TRBV7-3, the J gene TRBJ2-1, with a weak D call TRBD1 (5 bases). Germline-derived CDR1 and CDR2 are SGHTA and FQGTGA. The CDR3 sequence is 15 residues long. V was trimmed by 6 bases and J by 5 bases, leaving 17 bases between them. CDR3 in amino acids: CASSRQLRVDNEQFF. DNA for the CDR3: TGTGCCAGCAGTCGACAGCTTCGAGTCGACAATGAGCAGTTCTTC.